This TCR beta chain was sequenced during a study of radiation and T cells in renal cell carcinoma. Findings of the study overall: Top tumor clonotypes rose in blood 2 weeks post-radiation, then contracted.

The time point: blood 4 weeks post-SBRT, at nephrectomy. Treatment specified: 15 Gy SBRT to primary tumor, nephrectomy 4 weeks later. Nephrectomy followed 15 Gy stereotactic body radiation by 4 weeks. After SBRT, blood was collected at 2 and 4 weeks, plus baseline. The patient's renal cell carcinoma had clear cell pathology. Sequencing used immunoSEQ multiplex PCR; TCRdb keeps in-frame clones, though not all of them. The data hold about 77,000 clones, with roughly 80% observed a single time. This CDR3 contains 17 residues. Germline CDR1 is SEHNR and CDR2 is FQNEAQ (reference sequence). Unmatched junction bases numbered 8, after V lost 3 bases and J lost 2 bases. With regard to this clone: Its antigen is unidentified.

The chain links TRBV7-9 to TRBJ1-3; 9 nucleotides align to TRBD1. This TCR derives from a woman aged 60-70 years with renal cell carcinoma. This material consisted of blood, taken from a patient whose treatment included radiotherapy and nephrectomy. CDR3 bases: TGTGCCAGCAGCTTTACAGGGGGCGCATCACCTGGAAACACCATATATTTT. Encoded protein: CASSFTGGASPGNTIYF.